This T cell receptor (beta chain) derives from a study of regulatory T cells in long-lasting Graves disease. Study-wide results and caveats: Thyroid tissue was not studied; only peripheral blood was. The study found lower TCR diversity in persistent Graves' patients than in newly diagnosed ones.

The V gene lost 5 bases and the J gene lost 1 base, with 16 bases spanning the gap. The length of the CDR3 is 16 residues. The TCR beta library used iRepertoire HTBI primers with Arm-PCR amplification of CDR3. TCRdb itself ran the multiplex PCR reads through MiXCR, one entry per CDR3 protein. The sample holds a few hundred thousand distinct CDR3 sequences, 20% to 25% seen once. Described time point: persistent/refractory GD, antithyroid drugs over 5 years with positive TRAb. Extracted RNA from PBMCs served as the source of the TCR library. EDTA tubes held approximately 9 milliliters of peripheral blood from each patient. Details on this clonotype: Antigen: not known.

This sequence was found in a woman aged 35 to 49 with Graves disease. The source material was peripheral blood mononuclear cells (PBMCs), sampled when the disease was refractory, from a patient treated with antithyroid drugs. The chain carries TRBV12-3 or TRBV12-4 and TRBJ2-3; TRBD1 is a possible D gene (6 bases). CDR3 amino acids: CASSETGTRGTDTQYF. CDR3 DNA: TGTGCCAGCAGTGAGACAGGAACTAGGGGCACAGATACGCAGTATTTT.